This TCR beta chain appears in the sequencing data of a study of cytomegalovirus exposure and HLA in healthy donors. Overall study context: Across some 400 genotyped donors, roughly 80% landed in the Caucasian-associated ancestry cluster.

It was with 60 Vbeta and 13 Jbeta primers that the PCR ran. Sequencing used immunoSEQ multiplex PCR; TCRdb keeps in-frame clones, though not all of them. Of about 140,000 clones listed, around four fifths are singletons. The CDR3 is 13 amino acids. The ends were cut back, 4 bases at V and 2 bases at J, with 8 bases in the middle. The germline V gene encodes CDR1 MDHEN and CDR2 SYDVKM. This receptor was taken from a female donor in good health and CMV-seronegative. This chain joins TRBV28 and TRBJ2-5; D might be TRBD2 (5 bases). Material: PBMCs. CDR3 sequence (DNA): TGTGCCAGCAGTTCACTAGATCAAGAGACCCAGTACTTC. Protein sequence: CASSSLDQETQYF.